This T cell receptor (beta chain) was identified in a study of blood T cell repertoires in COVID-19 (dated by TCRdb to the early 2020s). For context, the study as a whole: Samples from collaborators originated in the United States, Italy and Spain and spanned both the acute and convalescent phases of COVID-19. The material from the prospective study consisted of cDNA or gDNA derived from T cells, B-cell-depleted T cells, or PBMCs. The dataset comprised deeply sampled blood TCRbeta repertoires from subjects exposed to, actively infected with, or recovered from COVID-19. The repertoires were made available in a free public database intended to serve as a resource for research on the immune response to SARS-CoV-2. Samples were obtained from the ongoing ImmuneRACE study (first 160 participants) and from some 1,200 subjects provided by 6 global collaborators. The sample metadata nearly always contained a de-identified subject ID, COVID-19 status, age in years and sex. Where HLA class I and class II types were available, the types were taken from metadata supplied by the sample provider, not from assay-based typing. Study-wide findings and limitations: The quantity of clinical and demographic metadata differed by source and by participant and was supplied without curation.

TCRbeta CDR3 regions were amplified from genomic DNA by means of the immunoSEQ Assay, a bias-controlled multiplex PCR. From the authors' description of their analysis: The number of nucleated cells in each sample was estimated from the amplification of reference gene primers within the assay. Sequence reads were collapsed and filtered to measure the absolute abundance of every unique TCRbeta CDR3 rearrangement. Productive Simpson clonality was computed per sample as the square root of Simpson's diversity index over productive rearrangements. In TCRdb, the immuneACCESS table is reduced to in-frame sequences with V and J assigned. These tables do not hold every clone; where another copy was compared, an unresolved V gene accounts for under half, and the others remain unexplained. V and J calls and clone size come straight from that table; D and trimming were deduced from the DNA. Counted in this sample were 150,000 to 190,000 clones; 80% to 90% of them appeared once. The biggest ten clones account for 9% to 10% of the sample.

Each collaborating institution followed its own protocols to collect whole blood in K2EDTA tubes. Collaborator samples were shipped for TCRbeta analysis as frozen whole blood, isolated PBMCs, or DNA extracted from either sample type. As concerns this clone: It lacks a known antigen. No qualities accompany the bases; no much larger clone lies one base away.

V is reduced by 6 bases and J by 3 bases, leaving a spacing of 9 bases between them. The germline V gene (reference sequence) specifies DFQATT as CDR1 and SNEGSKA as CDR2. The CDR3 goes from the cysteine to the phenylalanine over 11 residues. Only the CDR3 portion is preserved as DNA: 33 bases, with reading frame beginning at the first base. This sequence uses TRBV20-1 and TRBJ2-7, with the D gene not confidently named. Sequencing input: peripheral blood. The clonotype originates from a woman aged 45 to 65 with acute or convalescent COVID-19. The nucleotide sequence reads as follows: TGCAGTGCCCGAGGTGTCTACGAGCAGTACTTC. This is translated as CSARGVYEQYF.